Listed below are T cell receptor beta chains from one sample, sequenced in a study of T cells in Graves' hyperthyroidism and ophthalmopathy. TCRdb reprocessed the multiplex PCR reads via MiXCR and lists one record per CDR3 protein. The sample includes hundreds of thousands of distinct CDR3 sequences, roughly 14% of them seen just once. The sequencing input was blood. The receptor source for this set is a middle-aged woman with Graves' ophthalmopathy. Each CDR3 is given with its conserved first and last residue. The order of the fields is J gene, D gene, clone size, V gene, CDR3 protein, CDR3 DNA. A D gene is named only where the DNA matches it firmly. Clone size appears in some rows only: once, few, many, or a class for an expanded clone.

TRBJ1-4 - few TRBV2 CASSELDREKLFF TGTGCCAGCAGTGAGCTCGACAGAGAAAAACTGTTTTTT
TRBJ2-5 - few TRBV11-2 CASSLGTGYLETQYF TGTGCCAGCAGCTTAGGTACAGGCTACCTGGAGACCCAGTACTTC
TRBJ2-7 TRBD2 few TRBV11-2 CASSTRTSGNYEQYF TGTGCCAGCAGCACCCGGACTAGCGGTAACTACGAGCAGTACTTC
TRBJ2-2 - many TRBV28 CASSSEGGLGPGELFF TGTGCCAGCAGTTCCGAAGGGGGGCTTGGACCCGGGGAGCTGTTTTTT
TRBJ2-3 TRBD1 few TRBV29-1 CSVEDPEQGAITDTQYF TGCAGCGTTGAAGATCCGGAACAGGGGGCTATCACAGATACGCAGTATTTT
TRBJ2-5 - many TRBV19 CASSMWDIQETQYF TGTGCCAGTAGTATGTGGGACATTCAAGAGACCCAGTACTTC
TRBJ2-7 - many TRBV11-2 CASSLGYGLEQYF TGTGCCAGCAGCTTAGGCTACGGACTGGAGCAGTACTTC
TRBJ2-7 TRBD2 - TRBV7-6 CASSLAFTGTSGHEQYF TGTGCCAGCAGCTTAGCGTTCACCGGGACTAGCGGCCACGAGCAGTACTTC
TRBJ1-1 - many TRBV5-4 CASSSRGGLEAFF TGTGCCAGCAGCTCCCGCGGGGGCCTAGAAGCTTTCTTT
TRBJ2-7 TRBD2 - TRBV11-2 CASTPGLRAYEQYF TGTGCCAGCACCCCGGGACTAAGAGCCTACGAGCAGTACTTC
TRBJ2-7 TRBD2 many TRBV6-2/TRBV6-3 CASSYRLAGGPPEQYF TGTGCCAGCAGTTACCGACTAGCGGGAGGGCCCCCCGAGCAGTACTTC
TRBJ1-5 - many TRBV24-1 CATSERGAGVQPQHF TGTGCCACCAGTGAAAGAGGGGCAGGGGTTCAGCCCCAGCATTTT
TRBJ1-2 - - TRBV6-2/TRBV6-3 CASSTRQEGSGYTF TGTGCCAGCAGTACTCGACAGGAGGGAAGTGGCTACACCTTC
TRBJ2-7 TRBD2 many TRBV6-1 CASSERDYKQYF TGTGCCAGCAGTGAGCGGGACTACAAGCAGTACTTC
TRBJ2-5 TRBD2 many TRBV19 CASSLASGGTQYF TGTGCCAGTAGTCTTGCTAGCGGGGGGACCCAGTACTTC
TRBJ2-7 - - TRBV20-1 CSATNTATYEQYF TGCAGTGCCACGAACACGGCGACCTACGAGCAGTACTTC
TRBJ2-2 TRBD2 many TRBV19 CATGGPNTGELFF TGTGCAACGGGAGGGCCGAACACCGGGGAGCTGTTTTTT
TRBJ1-1 - - TRBV28 CASSSLSGGLNTEAFF TGTGCCAGCAGTTCGCTCTCGGGGGGCCTGAACACTGAAGCTTTCTTT
TRBJ1-1 TRBD1 many TRBV6-4 CASYPRQGATEAFF TGTGCCAGTTATCCCCGACAGGGGGCCACTGAAGCTTTCTTT
TRBJ1-3 - many TRBV18 CASSPDSSGNTIYF TGTGCCAGCAGTCCGGACAGCTCTGGAAACACCATATATTTT
TRBJ2-7 TRBD2 - TRBV20-1 CSATGLAGVSYEQYF TGCAGTGCGACGGGACTAGCGGGAGTCTCCTACGAGCAGTACTTC
TRBJ2-3 - - TRBV5-1 CASSLAVSASTDTQYF TGCGCCAGCAGCTTGGCCGTGAGCGCCTCCACAGATACGCAGTATTTT
TRBJ2-3 - many TRBV7-8 CASSLGDGGRTTDTQYF TGTGCCAGCAGCTTAGGTGATGGGGGCAGGACCACAGATACGCAGTATTTT
TRBJ2-2 - many TRBV11-2 CASSPQFGELFF TGTGCCAGCAGCCCCCAGTTCGGGGAGCTGTTTTTT
TRBJ1-1 - many TRBV20-1 CSAVRQTFPEAFF TGCAGTGCAGTGCGGCAGACCTTCCCTGAAGCTTTCTTT
TRBJ2-5 - few TRBV28 CASRLTLDRQETQYF TGTGCCAGCAGGCTAACACTCGACCGACAAGAGACCCAGTACTTC
TRBJ2-7 TRBD2 many TRBV28 CASSFPLASSYEQYF TGTGCCAGCAGTTTCCCACTAGCGAGCTCCTACGAGCAGTACTTC
TRBJ2-5 - many TRBV2 CATTRGETQYF TGTGCCACCACAAGGGGGGAGACCCAGTACTTC
TRBJ2-7 - many TRBV6-1 CASSVEGLRAYEQYF TGTGCCAGCAGTGTGGAAGGGCTGAGGGCCTACGAGCAGTACTTC
TRBJ1-2 - many TRBV6-5 CASSYENGYTF TGTGCCAGCAGTTACGAAAATGGCTACACCTTC
TRBJ2-7 - - TRBV15 CATSPNRESVYEQYF TGTGCCACCAGCCCAAACAGGGAGTCTGTATACGAGCAGTACTTC
TRBJ2-7 TRBD1 - TRBV6-1 CASIPRTGLYEQYF TGTGCCAGCATTCCCAGGACAGGGCTCTACGAGCAGTACTTC